What follows is one T cell receptor beta chain and its context. The antigen is unknown. The data were obtained in a study of Tregs in tolerant kidney transplant recipients. Findings and limits, study-wide: No direct test of biological reproducibility was done here. The small number of patients limits these findings pending further validation.

TCRdb's copy holds only in-frame clones and misses some; the assay was immunoSEQ multiplex PCR. The data contain around 16,000 clones, approximately 90% of them singletons. Unstimulated regulatory T cells (CD4+CD25+CD127-), CD4+CD25- non-regulatory cells, CD4 and CD8 cells were FACS-sorted from thawed PBMCs. V was cut by 1 base and J by 1 base, with 10 bases left in between. The CDR3 has 15 residues. The germline V gene encodes CDR1 SNHLY and CDR2 FYNNEI. The clonotype comes from a human donor in good health. The chain employs TRBV2 and TRBJ1-2; D is uncertain. The sequenced sample consisted of CD8+ T cells from blood. The CDR3 spells CASSEVVRFNYGYTF. Here the CDR3 DNA reads TGTGCCAGCAGTGAAGTGGTCCGGTTTAACTATGGCTACACCTTC.